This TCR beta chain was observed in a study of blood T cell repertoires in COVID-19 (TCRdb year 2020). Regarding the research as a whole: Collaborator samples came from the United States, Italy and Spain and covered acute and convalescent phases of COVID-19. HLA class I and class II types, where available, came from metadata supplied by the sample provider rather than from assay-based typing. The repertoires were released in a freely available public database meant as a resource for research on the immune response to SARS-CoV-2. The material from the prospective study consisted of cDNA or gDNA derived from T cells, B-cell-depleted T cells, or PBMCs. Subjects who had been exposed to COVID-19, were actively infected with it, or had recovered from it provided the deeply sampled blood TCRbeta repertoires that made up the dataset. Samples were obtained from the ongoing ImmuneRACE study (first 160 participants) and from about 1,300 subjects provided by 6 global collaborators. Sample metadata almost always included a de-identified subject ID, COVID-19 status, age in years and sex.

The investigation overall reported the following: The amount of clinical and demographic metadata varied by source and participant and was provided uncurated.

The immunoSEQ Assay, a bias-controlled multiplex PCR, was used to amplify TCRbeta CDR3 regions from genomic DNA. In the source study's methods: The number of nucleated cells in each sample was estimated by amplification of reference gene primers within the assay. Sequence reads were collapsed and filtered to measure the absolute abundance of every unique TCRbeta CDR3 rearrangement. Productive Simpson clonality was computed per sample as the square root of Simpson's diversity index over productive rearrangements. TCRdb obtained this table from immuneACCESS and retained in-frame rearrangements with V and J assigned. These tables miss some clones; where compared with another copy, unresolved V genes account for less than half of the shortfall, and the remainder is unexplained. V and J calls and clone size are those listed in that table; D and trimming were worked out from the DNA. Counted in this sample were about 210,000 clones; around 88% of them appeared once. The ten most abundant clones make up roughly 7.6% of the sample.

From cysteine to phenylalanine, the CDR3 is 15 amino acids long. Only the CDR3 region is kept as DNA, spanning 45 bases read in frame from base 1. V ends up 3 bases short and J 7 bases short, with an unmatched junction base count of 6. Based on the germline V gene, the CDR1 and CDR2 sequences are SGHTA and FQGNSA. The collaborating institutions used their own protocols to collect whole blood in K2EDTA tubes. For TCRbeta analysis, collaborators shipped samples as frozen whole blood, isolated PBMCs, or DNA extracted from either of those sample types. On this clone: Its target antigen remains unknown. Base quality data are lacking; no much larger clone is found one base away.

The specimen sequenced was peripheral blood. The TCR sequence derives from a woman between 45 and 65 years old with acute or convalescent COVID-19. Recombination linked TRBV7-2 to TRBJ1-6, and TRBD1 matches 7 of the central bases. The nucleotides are TGTGCCAGCAGCTTTAAACAGGGGCCGAATTCACCCCTCCACTTT. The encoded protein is CASSFKQGPNSPLHF.